This T cell receptor beta chain was sequenced in a study of CD8 T cells in Susac syndrome. The CDR3 extends over 14 amino acids. The ends were cut back, 1 base at V and 6 bases at J, with 10 bases in the middle. CDR1 and CDR2 from the germline V gene are LNHNV and YYDKDF (reference sequence). RNA amounts of about 0.45 to 1 ug underwent reverse transcription with random hexamers. In TCRdb, the immunoSEQ multiplex PCR reads were re-called with MiXCR into one record per CDR3 protein. The data hold fewer than 150,000 distinct CDR3 sequences, with approximately 93% observed a single time. The TCR was taken from a human donor in good health. The sequenced material came from CD8+ T cells from PBMCs. The rearrangement links TRBV15 to TRBJ2-1, with D tentatively TRBD2 (6 bases). CDR3 coding DNA: TGTGCCACCAGCAGAGCCGGGACTCCCAATGAGCAGTTCTTC. Translating it yields CATSRAGTPNEQFF.